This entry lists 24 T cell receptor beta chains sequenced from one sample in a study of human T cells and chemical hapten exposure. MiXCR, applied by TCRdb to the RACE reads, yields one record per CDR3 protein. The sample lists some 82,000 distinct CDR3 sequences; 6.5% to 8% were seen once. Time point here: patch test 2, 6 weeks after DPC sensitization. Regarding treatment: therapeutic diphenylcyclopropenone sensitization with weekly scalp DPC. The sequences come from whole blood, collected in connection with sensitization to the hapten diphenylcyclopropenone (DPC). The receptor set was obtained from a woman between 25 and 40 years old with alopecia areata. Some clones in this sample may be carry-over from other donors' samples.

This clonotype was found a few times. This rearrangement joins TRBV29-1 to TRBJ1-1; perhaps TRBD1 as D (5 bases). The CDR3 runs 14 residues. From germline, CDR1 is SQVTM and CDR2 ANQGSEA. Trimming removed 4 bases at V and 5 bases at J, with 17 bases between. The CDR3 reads CSVGTSSGATEAFF. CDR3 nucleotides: TGCAGCGTTGGTACGAGTAGCGGGGCGACTGAAGCTTTCTTT. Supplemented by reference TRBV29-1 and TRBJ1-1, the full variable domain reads SAVISQKPSRDICQRGTSLTIQCQVDSQVTMMFWYRQQPGQSLTLIATANQGSEATYESGFVIDKFPISRPNLTFSTLTVSNMSPEDSSIYLCSVGTSSGATEAFFGQGTRLTVV.

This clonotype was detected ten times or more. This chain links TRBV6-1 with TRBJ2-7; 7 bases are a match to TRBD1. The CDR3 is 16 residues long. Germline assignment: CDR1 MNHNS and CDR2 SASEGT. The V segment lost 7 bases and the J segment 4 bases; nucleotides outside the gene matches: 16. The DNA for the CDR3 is TGTGCCAGCACCCGAACCGCCGGGACAGCTGAATACGAGCAGTACTTC. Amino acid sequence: CASTRTAGTAEYEQYF.

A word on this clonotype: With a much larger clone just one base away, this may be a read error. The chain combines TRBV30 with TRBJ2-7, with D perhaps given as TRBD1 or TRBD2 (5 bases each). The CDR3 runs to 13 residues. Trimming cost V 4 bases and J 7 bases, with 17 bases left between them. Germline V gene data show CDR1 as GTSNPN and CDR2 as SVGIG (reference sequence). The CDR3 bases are TGTGCCTGGATTGGGCAGGGATGGGGGGAGCAGTACTTC. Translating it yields CAWIGQGWGEQYF.

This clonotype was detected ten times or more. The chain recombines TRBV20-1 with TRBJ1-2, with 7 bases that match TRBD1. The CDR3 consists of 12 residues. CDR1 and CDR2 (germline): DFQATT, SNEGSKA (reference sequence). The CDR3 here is CKGATSWYGYTF. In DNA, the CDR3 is TGCAAGGGGGCAACTTCTTGGTATGGCTACACCTTC.

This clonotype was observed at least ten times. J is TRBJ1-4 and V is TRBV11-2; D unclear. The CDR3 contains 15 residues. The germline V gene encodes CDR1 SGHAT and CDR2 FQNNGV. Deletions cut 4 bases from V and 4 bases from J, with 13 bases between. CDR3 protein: CASSSQPADNEKLFF. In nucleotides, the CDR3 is TGTGCCAGCAGCTCTCAACCAGCTGATAATGAAAAACTGTTTTTT. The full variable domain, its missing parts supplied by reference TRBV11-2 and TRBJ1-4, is EAGVAQSPRYKIIEKRQSVAFWCNPISGHATLYWYQQILGQGPKLLIQFQNNGVVDDSQLPKDRFSAERLKGVDSTLKIQPAKLEDSAVYLCASSSQPADNEKLFFGSGTQLSVL.

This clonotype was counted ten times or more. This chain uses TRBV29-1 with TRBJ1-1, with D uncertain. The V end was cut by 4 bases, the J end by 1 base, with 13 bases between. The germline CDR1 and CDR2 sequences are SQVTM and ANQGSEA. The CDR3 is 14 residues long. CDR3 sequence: CSVGEPGTNTEAFF. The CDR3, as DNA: TGCAGCGTTGGGGAGCCGGGCACGAACACTGAAGCTTTCTTT.

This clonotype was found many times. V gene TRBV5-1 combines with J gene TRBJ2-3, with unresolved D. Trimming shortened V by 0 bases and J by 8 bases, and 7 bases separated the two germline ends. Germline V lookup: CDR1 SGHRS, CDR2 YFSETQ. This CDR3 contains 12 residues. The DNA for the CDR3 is TGCGCCAGCAGCTTGGTAGGGCCTACGCAGTATTTT. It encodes CASSLVGPTQYF.

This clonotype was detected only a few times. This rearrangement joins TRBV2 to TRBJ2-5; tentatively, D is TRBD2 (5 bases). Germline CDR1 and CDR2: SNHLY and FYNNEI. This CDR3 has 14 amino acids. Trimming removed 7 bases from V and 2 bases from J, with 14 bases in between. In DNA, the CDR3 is TGTGCCAGCAATGTGCTAGCCGGGCAAGAGACCCAGTACTTC. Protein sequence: CASNVLAGQETQYF.

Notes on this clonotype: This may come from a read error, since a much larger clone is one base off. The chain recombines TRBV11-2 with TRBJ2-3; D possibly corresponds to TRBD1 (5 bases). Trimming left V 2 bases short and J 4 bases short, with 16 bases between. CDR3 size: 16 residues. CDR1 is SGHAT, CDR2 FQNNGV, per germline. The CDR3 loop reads CASSLSRLRGADTQYF. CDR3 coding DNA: TGTGCCAGCAGCTTATCTAGGTTAAGGGGCGCAGATACGCAGTATTTT.

CDR3 DNA sequence: TGCGCCAGCAGCTTGTTGGCAACTACTGGAAACACCATATATTTT. This sequence encodes CASSLLATTGNTIYF. This sequence joins TRBV5-1 and TRBJ1-3; D is undetermined. Germline V gene lookup returns CDR1 SGHRS and CDR2 YFSETQ. There are 15 residues in the CDR3. V was cut by 1 base and J by 2 bases, with 10 bases left in between.

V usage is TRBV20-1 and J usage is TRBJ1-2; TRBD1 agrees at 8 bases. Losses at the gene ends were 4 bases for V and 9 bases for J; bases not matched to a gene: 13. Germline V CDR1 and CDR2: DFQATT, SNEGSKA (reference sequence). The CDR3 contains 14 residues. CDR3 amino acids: CSANAGGSIMSYTF. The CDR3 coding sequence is TGCAGTGCTAATGCAGGGGGCTCAATTATGAGCTACACCTTC.

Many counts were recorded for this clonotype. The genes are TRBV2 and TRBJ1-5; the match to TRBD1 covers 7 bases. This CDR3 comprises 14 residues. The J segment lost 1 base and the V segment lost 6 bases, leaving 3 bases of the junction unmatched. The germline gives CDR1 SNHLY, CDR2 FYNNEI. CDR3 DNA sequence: TGTGCCAGCAGAGAACAGGGGAGCAATCAGCCCCAGCATTTT. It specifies CASREQGSNQPQHF.

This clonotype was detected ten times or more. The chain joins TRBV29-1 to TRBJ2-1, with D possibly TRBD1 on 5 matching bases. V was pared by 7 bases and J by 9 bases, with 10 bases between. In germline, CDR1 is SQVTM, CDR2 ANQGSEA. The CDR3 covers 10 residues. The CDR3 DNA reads TGCAGCGCAGGGTCGGGTGAGCAGTTCTTC. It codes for CSAGSGEQFF.

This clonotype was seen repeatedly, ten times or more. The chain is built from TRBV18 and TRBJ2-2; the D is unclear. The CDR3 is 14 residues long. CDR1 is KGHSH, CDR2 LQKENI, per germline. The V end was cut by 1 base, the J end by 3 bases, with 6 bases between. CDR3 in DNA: TGTGCCAGCTCACCACGTCAGCACACCGGGGAGCTGTTTTTT. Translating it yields CASSPRQHTGELFF. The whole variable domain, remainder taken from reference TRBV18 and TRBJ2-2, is NAGVMQNPRHLVRRRGQEARLRCSPMKGHSHVYWYRQLPEEGLKFMVYLQKENIIDESGMPKERFSAEFPKEGPSILRIQQVVRGDSAAYFCASSPRQHTGELFFGEGSRLTVL.

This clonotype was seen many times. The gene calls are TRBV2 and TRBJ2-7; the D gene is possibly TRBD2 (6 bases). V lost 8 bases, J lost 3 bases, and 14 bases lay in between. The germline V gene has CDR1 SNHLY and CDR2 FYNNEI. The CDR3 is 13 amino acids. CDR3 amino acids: CASRQGGNYEQYF. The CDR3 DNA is TGTGCCAGCCGTCAGGGAGGCAACTACGAGCAGTACTTC.

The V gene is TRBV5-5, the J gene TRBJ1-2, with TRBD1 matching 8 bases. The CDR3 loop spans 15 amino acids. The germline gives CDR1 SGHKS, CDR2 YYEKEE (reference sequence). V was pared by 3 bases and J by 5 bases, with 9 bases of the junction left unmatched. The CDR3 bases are TGTGCCAGCAGCTGGGGGACAGGTTCGGAGTATGGCTACACCTTC. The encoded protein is CASSWGTGSEYGYTF.

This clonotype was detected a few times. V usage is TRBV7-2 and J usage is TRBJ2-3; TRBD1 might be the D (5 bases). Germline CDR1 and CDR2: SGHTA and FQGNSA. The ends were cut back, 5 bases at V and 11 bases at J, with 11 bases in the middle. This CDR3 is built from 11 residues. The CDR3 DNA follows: TGTGCCAGCAGCCTAACCGACAGGCAGTATTTT. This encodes CASSLTDRQYF.

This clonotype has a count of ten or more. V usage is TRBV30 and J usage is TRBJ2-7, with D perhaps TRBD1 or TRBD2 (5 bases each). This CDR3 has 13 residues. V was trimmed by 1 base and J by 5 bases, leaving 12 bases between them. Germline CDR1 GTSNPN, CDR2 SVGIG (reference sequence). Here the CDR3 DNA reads TGTGCCTGGAGTGGAGGCCGGGGCCACGAGCAGTACTTC. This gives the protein CAWSGGRGHEQYF.

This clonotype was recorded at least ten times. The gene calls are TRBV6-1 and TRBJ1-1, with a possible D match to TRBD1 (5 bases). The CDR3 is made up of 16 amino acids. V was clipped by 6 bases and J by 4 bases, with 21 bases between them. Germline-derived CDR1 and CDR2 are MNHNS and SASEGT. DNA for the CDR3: TGTGCCAGCAGCGATTACCAGACATACAGGACCACTGAAGCTTTCTTT. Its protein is CASSDYQTYRTTEAFF.

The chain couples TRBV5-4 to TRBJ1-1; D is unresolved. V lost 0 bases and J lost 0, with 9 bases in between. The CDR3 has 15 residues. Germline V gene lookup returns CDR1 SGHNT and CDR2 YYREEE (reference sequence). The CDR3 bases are TGTGCCAGCAGCTTGGAGGTCTACATGAACACTGAAGCTTTCTTT. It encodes CASSLEVYMNTEAFF.

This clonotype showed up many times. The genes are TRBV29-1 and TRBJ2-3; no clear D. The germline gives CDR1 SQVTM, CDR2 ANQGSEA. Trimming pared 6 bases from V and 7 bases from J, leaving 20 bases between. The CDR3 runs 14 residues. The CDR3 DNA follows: TGCAGCGTGTCTCGGCCAGGCGTCCCGCATACGCAGTATTTT. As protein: CSVSRPGVPHTQYF.

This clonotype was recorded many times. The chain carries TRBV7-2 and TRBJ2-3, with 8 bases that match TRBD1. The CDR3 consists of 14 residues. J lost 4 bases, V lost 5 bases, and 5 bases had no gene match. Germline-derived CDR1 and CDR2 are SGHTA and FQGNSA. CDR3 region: CASSPRTGPDTQYF. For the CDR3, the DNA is TGTGCCAGCAGCCCAAGGACAGGGCCAGATACGCAGTATTTT. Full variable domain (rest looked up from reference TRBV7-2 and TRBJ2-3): GAGVSQSPSNKVTEKGKDVELRCDPISGHTALYWYRQSLGQGLEFLIYFQGNSAPDKSGLPSDRFSAERTGGSVSTLTIQRTQQEDSAVYLCASSPRTGPDTQYFGPGTRLTVL.

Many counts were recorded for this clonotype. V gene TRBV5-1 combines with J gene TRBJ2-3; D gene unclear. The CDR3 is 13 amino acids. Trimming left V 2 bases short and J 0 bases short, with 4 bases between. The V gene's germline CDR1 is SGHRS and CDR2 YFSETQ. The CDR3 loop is CASSFDSTDTQYF. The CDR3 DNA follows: TGCGCCAGCAGCTTCGACAGCACAGATACGCAGTATTTT.

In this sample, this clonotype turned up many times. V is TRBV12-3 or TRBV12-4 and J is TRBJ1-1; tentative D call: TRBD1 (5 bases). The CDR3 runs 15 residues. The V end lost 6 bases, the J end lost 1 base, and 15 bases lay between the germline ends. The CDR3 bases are TGTGCCAGCAGGTTCTCAGGGACTGAGAACACTGAAGCTTTCTTT. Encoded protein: CASRFSGTENTEAFF.